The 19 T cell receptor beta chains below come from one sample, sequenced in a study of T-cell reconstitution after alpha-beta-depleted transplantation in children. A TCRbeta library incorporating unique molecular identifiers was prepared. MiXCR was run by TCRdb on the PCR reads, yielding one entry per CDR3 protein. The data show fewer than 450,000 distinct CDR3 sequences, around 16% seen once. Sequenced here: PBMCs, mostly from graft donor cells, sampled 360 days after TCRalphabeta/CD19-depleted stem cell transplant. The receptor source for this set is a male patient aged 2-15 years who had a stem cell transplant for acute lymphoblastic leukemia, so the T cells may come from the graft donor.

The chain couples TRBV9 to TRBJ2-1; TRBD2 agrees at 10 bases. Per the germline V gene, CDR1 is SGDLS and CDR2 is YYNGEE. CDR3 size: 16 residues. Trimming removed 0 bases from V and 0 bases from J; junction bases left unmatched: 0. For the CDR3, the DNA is TGTGCCAGCAGCGTAGCTAGCGGGGGCTCCTACAATGAGCAGTTCTTC. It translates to CASSVASGGSYNEQFF.

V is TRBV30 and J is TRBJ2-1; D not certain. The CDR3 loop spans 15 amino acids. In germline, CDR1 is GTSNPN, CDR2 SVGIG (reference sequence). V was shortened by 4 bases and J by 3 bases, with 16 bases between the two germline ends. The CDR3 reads CAWTPGGHYYNEQFF. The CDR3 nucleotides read TGTGCCTGGACCCCCGGTGGGCACTACTACAATGAGCAGTTCTTC.

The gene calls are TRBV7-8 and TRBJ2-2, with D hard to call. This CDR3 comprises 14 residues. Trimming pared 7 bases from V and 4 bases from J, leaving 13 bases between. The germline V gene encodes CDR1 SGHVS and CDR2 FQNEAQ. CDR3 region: CASMVTRSTGELFF. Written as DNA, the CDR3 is TGTGCCAGCATGGTGACTCGTAGCACCGGGGAGCTGTTTTTT.

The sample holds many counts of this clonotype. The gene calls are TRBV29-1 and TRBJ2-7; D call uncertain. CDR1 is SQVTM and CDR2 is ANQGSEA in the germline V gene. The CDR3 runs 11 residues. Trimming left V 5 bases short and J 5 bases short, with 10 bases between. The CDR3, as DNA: TGCAGCGTTACCAGGTTCGACGAGCAGTACTTC. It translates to CSVTRFDEQYF.

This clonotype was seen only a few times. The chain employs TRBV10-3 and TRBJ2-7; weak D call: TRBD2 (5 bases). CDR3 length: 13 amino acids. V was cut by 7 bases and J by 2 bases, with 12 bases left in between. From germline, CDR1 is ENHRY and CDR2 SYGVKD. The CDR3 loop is CAITRTPTYEQYF. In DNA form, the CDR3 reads TGTGCCATCACGAGGACTCCTACCTACGAGCAGTACTTC.

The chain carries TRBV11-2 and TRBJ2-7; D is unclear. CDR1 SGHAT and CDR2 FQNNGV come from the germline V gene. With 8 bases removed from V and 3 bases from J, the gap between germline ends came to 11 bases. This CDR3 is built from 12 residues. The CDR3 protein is CASGPPNYEQYF. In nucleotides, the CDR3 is TGTGCCAGCGGACCGCCGAACTACGAGCAGTACTTC.

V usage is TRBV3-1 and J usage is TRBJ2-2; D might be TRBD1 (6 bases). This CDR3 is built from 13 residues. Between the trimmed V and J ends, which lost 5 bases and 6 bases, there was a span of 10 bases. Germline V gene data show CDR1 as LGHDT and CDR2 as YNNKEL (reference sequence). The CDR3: CASSVTGPGELFF. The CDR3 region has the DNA TGTGCCAGCAGCGTTACAGGGCCCGGGGAGCTGTTTTTT.

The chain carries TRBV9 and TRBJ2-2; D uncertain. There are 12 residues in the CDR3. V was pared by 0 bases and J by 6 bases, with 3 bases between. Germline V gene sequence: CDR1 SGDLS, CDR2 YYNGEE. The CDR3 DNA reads TGTGCCAGCAGCGTAGTGTCCGGGGAGCTGTTTTTT. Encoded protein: CASSVVSGELFF.

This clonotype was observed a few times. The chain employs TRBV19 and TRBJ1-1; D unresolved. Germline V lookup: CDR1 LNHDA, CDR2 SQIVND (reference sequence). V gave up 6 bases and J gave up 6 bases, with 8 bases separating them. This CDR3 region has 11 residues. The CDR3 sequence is CASSWGSEAFF. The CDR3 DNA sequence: TGTGCCAGTAGCTGGGGATCTGAAGCTTTCTTT.

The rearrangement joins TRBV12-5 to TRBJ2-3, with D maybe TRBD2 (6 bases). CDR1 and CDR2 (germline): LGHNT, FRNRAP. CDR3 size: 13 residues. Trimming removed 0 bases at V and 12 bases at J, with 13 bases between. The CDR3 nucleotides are TGTGCTAGTGGTTTGGTTGCAGGAGGGTCACAGTATTTT. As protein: CASGLVAGGSQYF.

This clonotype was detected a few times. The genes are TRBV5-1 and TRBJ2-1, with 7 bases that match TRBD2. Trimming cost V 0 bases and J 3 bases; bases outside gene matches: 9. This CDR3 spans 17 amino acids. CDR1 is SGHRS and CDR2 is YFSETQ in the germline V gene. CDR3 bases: TGCGCCAGCAGCTTGGCCGCGGGGGAGGGCATCTACAATGAGCAGTTCTTC. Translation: CASSLAAGEGIYNEQFF.

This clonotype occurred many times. CDR3 nucleotide sequence: TGCAGCGTTGTGGGACAGGACCAAGAGACCCAGTACTTC. Encoded protein: CSVVGQDQETQYF. The chain has TRBV29-1 and TRBJ2-5; TRBD1 aligns across 8 bases. The CDR3 runs 13 residues. Per the germline V gene, CDR1 is SQVTM and CDR2 is ANQGSEA. V shed 4 bases, J shed 0 bases, and the junction held 1 base outside the gene matches.

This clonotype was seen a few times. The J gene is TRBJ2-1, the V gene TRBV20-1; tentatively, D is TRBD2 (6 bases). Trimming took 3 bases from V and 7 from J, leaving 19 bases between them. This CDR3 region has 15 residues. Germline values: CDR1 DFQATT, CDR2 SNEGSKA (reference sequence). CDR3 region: CSASGSTIRENEQFF. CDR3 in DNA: TGCAGTGCTAGCGGGAGTACGATTAGGGAGAATGAGCAGTTCTTC.

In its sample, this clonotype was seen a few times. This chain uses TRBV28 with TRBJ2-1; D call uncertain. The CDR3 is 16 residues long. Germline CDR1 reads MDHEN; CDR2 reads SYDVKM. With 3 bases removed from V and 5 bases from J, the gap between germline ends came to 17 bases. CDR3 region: CASSFPLAGDNNEQFF. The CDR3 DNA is TGTGCCAGCAGTTTCCCCCTCGCAGGAGATAACAATGAGCAGTTCTTC.

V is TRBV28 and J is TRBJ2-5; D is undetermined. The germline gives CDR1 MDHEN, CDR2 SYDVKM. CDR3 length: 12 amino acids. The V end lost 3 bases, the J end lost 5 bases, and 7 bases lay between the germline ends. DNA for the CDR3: TGTGCCAGCAGTTTTCGGCGGGAGACCCAGTACTTC. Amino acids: CASSFRRETQYF. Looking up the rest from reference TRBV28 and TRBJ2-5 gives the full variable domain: DVKVTQSSRYLVKRTGEKVFLECVQDMDHENMFWYRQDPGLGLRLIYFSYDVKMKEKGDIPEGYSVSREKKERFSLILESASTNQTSMYLCASSFRRETQYFGPGTRLLVL.

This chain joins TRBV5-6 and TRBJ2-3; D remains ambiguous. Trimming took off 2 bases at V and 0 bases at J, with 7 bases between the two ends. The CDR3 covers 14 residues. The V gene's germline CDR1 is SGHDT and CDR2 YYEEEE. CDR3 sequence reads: CASSLRRSTDTQYF. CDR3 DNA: TGTGCCAGCAGCTTACGGAGAAGCACAGATACGCAGTATTTT.

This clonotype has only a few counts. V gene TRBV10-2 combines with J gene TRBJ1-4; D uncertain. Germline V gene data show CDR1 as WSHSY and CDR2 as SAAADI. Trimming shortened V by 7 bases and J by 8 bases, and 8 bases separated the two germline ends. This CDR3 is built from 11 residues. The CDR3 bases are TGCGCCAGCAAAGTTAAGGAAAAACTGTTTTTT. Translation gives CASKVKEKLFF.

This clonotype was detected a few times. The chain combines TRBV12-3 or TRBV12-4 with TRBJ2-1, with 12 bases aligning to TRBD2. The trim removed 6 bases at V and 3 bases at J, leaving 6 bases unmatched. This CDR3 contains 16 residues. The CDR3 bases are TGTGCCAGCAGACTAGCGGGAGGCAGAAGCTACAATGAGCAGTTCTTC. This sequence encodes CASRLAGGRSYNEQFF.

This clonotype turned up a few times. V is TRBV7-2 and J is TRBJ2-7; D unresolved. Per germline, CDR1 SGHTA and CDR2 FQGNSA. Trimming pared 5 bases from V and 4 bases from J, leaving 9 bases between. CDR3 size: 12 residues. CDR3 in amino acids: CASSRTEYEQYF. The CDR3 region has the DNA TGTGCCAGCAGCCGTACGGAGTACGAGCAGTACTTC.